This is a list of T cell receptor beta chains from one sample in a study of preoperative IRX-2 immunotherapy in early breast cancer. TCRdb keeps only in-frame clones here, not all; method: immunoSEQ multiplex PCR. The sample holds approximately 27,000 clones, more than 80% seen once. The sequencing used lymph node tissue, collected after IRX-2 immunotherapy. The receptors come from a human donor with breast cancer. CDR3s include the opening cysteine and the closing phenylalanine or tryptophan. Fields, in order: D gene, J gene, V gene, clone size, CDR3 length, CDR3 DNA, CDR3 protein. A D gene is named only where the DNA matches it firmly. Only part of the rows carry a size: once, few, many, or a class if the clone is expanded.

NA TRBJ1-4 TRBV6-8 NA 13 TGTGCCAGCAAGCAGGCAACTAATGAAAAACTGTTTTTT CASKQATNEKLFF
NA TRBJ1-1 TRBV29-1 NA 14 TGCAGCGCCTTCCTGATGAAAACAAACACTGAAGCTTTCTTT CSAFLMKTNTEAFF
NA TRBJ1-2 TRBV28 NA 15 TGTGCCAGCAGCTCCCCCCGGGGGGCTAACTATGGCTACACCTTC CASSSPRGANYGYTF
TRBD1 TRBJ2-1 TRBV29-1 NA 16 TGCAGCGTGGTACCAGGTCGGGACAGGGTATACAATGAGCAGTTCTTC CSVVPGRDRVYNEQFF
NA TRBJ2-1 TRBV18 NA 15 TGTGCCAGCTCACTCGAGGGGTTCTCCTACAATGAGCAGTTCTTC CASSLEGFSYNEQFF
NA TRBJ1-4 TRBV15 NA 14 TGTGCCACCAGCAGAGATATTTTGGGGGATAGGTTGTTTTTT CATSRDILGDRLFF
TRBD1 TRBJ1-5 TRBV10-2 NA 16 TGCGCCAGCAGTGCCGTGGACAGGGGGGACAATCAGCCCCAGCATTTT CASSAVDRGDNQPQHF
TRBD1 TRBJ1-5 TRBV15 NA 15 TGTGCCACCAGCAGAGTTAGACAGGGGAATCAGCCCCAGCATTTT CATSRVRQGNQPQHF
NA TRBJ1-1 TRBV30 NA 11 TGTGCCTGGAGTGTAATGGGGAGGGCTTTCTTT CAWSVMGRAFF
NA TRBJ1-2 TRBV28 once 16 TGTGCCAGCAGTTTGTTTACAGCTCAGACTAACTATGGCTACACCTTC CASSLFTAQTNYGYTF
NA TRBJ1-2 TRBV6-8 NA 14 TGTGCCAGCAGTCATACAGGGCCCAACTATGGCTACACCTTC CASSHTGPNYGYTF
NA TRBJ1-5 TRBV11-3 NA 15 TGTGCCAGCAGCTTGTGGGGGTTGCGGGATCAGCCCCAGCATTTT CASSLWGLRDQPQHF
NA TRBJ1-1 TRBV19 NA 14 TGTGCCAGTAGTATTCGGGGAGAGAACACTGAAGCTTTCTTT CASSIRGENTEAFF
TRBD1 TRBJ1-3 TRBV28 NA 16 TGTGCCAGCAGCCGCCTAGGGGGCGCTTCTGGAAACACCATATATTTT CASSRLGGASGNTIYF
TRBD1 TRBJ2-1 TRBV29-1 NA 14 TGCAGCGGGAGCAGGACAGGGACCTACAATGAGCAGTTCTTC CSGSRTGTYNEQFF
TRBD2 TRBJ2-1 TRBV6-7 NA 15 TGTGCCACTCAACGAGCGGGGGATATCTACAATGAGCAGTTCTTC CATQRAGDIYNEQFF
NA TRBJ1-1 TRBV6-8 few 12 TGTGCCAGCAGTCCCGACAGACTTAAAGCTTTCTTT CASSPDRLKAFF